These 8 T cell receptor beta chains were sequenced from one sample in a study of OX40 agonist ivuxolimab in advanced cancers. The repertoire was sequenced with immunoSEQ multiplex PCR; TCRdb's copy has only in-frame clones and lacks some. The sample holds approximately 60,000 clones, 65% to 85% seen once. Here the sequenced sample was CD4+ or CD8+ T cells sorted from blood, taken in a trial of the OX40 agonist ivuxolimab. The receptors shown here come from an adult with an advanced solid tumor such as melanoma, head and neck, liver or kidney cancer.

The chain carries TRBV29-1 and TRBJ1-2; D remains unclear. This CDR3 is 15 amino acids long. Germline loops: CDR1 SQVTM, CDR2 ANQGSEA. Deletions cut 6 bases from V and 0 bases from J, with 17 bases between. The CDR3 spells CSVSTQQTPNYGYTF. The CDR3 nucleotides are TGCAGCGTATCAACTCAACAGACCCCTAACTATGGCTACACCTTC.

V usage is TRBV9 and J usage is TRBJ1-6; perhaps TRBD1 as D (6 bases). Germline loops: CDR1 SGDLS, CDR2 YYNGEE. Trimming removed 0 bases at V and 0 bases at J, with 10 bases between. This CDR3 has 17 amino acids. CDR3 DNA: TGTGCCAGCAGCGTAGGTCAGGGGAGCTCCTATAATTCACCCCTCCACTTT. Its translation: CASSVGQGSSYNSPLHF.

The chain links TRBV5-6 to TRBJ2-4, with TRBD2 as a possible D gene (6 bases). This CDR3 contains 14 residues. V was cut by 4 bases and J by 5 bases, with 13 bases left in between. Germline lookup yields CDR1 SGHDT and CDR2 YYEEEE. Written as DNA, the CDR3 is TGTGCCAGCAGCACGGGACTTAAAGAAAACATTCAGTACTTC. This gives the protein CASSTGLKENIQYF.

The chain recombines TRBV21-1 with TRBJ1-2; TRBD1, the table's D call, lacks a check against the DNA. TRBV21-1 is noted as a pseudogene. This CDR3 spans 13 amino acids. Written as DNA, the CDR3 is TGTGCCAGCCGGGACAGGGGTTATCGCGGCTACACCTTC. It specifies CASRDRGYRGYTF.

A few counts support this clone. This chain uses TRBV5-6 with TRBJ2-7; weak D call: TRBD1 (5 bases). The V end lost 1 base, the J end lost 3 bases, and 8 bases lay between the germline ends. Germline assignment: CDR1 SGHDT and CDR2 YYEEEE. The CDR3 is 13 amino acids. The CDR3 region is CASSLPQGYEQYF. The CDR3 DNA sequence: TGTGCCAGCAGCTTGCCCCAGGGCTACGAGCAGTACTTC.

The J gene is TRBJ2-1, the V gene TRBV6-1; 11 nucleotides align to TRBD2. V trimming: 7 bases; J trimming: 7 bases; junction bases outside the gene matches: 9. Germline-derived CDR1 and CDR2 are MNHNS and SASEGT. The CDR3 runs 15 residues. CDR3 nucleotides: TGTGCCAGCACCATGACTAGCGGGATTGGGAATGAGCAGTTCTTC. It translates to CASTMTSGIGNEQFF.

V usage is TRBV7-9 and J usage is TRBJ2-5; TRBD1 aligns across 8 bases. Gene TRBJ2-7 matches the end of the DNA better, so the J call may be wrong. CDR3 size: 15 residues. Germline assignment: CDR1 SEHNR and CDR2 FQNEAQ (reference sequence). The CDR3 region is CASSLADRANYEQYF. CDR3 bases: TGTGCCAGCAGCTTAGCGGACAGGGCCAACTACGAGCAGTACTTC.

V and J are TRBV27 and TRBJ1-1, with TRBD1 matching 12 bases. The germline V gene encodes CDR1 MNHEY and CDR2 SMNVEV (reference sequence). V shed 5 bases and J 6 bases; nucleotides not matched to a gene: 7. There are 15 residues in the CDR3. The CDR3 coding sequence is TGTGCCAGCAGTCCCTGGGGACAGGGGGCTTCTGAAGCTTTCTTT. Amino acid sequence: CASSPWGQGASEAFF.